This T cell receptor (beta chain) stems from a study of graft-versus-host responses after intestinal transplantation. The CDR3 is 16 amino acids. The V end lost 5 bases, the J end lost 0 bases, and 16 bases lay between the germline ends. Germline V gene lookup returns CDR1 MGHDK and CDR2 SYGVNS. Study findings and constraints: Patients with graft-donor T cell macrochimerism had high graft-versus-host to host-versus-graft clonal ratios in allografts.

On this clone: The antigen is not known.

Sequenced by immunoSEQ multiplex PCR; TCRdb stores in-frame clones only, minus some. Among 50,000 to 75,000 clones listed, 90% to 95% were seen once. The J gene is TRBJ1-1, the V gene TRBV25-1; D perhaps matches TRBD1 (6 bases). Source: unstimulated CD4+ T cells sorted from spleen or lymph node cells, taken before transplant. The receptor's source is a human donor who was the organ donor for an intestinal transplant. The CDR3 reads CASSWGRGGMNTEAFF. The CDR3 DNA reads TGTGCCAGCAGTTGGGGGCGGGGGGGAATGAACACTGAAGCTTTCTTT.